Listed below are T cell receptor beta chains from one sample, sequenced in a study of T cells after yellow fever vaccination. TCRdb reprocessed the 5' RACE reads via MiXCR and lists one record per CDR3 protein. The sample holds over 120,000 distinct CDR3 sequences, 6.6% seen once. The input for sequencing was CD4+ T cells sorted from PBMCs, taken 10 days after the yellow fever booster vaccination. The receptor source for this set is a young man who received the YFV17D yellow fever vaccine. Each CDR3 is given with its conserved first and last residue. Each record gives: V gene, D gene, J gene, clone size, CDR3 protein, CDR3 DNA. A D gene is named only where the DNA matches it firmly. The size field is filled for only some rows; it gives once, few, many or a size class.

V: TRBV7-2
D: TRBD1
J: TRBJ1-2
size: many
CDR3: CASSRGDRSYGYTF
DNA: TGTGCCAGCAGCCGCGGGGACAGAAGTTATGGCTACACCTTC

V: TRBV28
D: TRBD2
J: TRBJ2-1
size: many
CDR3: CASSLSGGGPFRQFF
DNA: TGTGCCAGCAGTTTATCTGGGGGAGGGCCGTTTCGGCAGTTCTTC

V: TRBV10-3
D: TRBD2
J: TRBJ2-7
size: many
CDR3: CAISSGLGSYEQYF
DNA: TGTGCCATCAGTTCGGGACTAGGCTCCTACGAGCAGTACTTC

V: TRBV5-4
D: -
J: TRBJ2-5
size: -
CDR3: CASSSWTSQETQYF
DNA: TGTGCCAGCAGCTCCTGGACAAGCCAAGAGACCCAGTACTTC

V: TRBV29-1
D: TRBD1
J: TRBJ1-5
size: many
CDR3: CSVTTGTGNQPQHF
DNA: TGCAGCGTAACGACCGGGACAGGCAATCAGCCCCAGCATTTT

V: TRBV5-1
D: -
J: TRBJ2-1
size: many
CDR3: CASSLDREEQFF
DNA: TGCGCCAGCAGCTTGGATCGGGAAGAGCAGTTCTTC

V: TRBV6-1
D: -
J: TRBJ2-4
size: many
CDR3: CASSPTGVVKNIQYF
DNA: TGTGCCAGCAGCCCGACGGGGGTGGTCAAAAACATTCAGTACTTC

V: TRBV18
D: -
J: TRBJ2-5
size: -
CDR3: CASSPRQETQYF
DNA: TGTGCCAGCTCACCTCGCCAAGAGACCCAGTACTTC

V: TRBV12-3/TRBV12-4
D: TRBD1
J: TRBJ1-6
size: many
CDR3: CASSAQGALGNSPLHF
DNA: TGTGCCAGCAGCGCACAGGGGGCGCTTGGGAATTCACCCCTCCACTTT

V: TRBV14
D: -
J: TRBJ2-2
size: many
CDR3: CASSPQRGNTGELFF
DNA: TGTGCCAGCAGCCCCCAACGGGGGAACACCGGGGAGCTGTTTTTT

V: TRBV14
D: -
J: TRBJ2-1
size: many
CDR3: CASSQEIRNEQFF
DNA: TGTGCCAGCAGCCAAGAAATAAGGAATGAGCAGTTCTTC

V: TRBV7-8
D: -
J: TRBJ2-3
size: many
CDR3: CASSLTLAGHTDTQYF
DNA: TGTGCCAGCAGCTTAACCCTTGCGGGACACACAGATACGCAGTATTTT

V: TRBV19
D: -
J: TRBJ2-5
size: -
CDR3: CASSIRGQETQYF
DNA: TGTGCCAGTAGTATTAGGGGCCAAGAGACCCAGTACTTC

V: TRBV29-1
D: -
J: TRBJ2-2
size: many
CDR3: CSGRDTGELFF
DNA: TGCAGCGGGAGGGATACCGGGGAGCTGTTTTTT

V: TRBV12-3/TRBV12-4
D: -
J: TRBJ2-1
size: many
CDR3: CASSLTFGEQFF
DNA: -

V: TRBV5-4
D: -
J: TRBJ2-2
size: few
CDR3: CASSFPPGGANTGELFF
DNA: TGTGCCAGCAGCTTTCCCCCTGGCGGGGCGAACACCGGGGAGCTGTTTTTT

V: TRBV4-2
D: -
J: TRBJ1-1
size: -
CDR3: CASSPGTLNTEAFF
DNA: TGTGCCAGCAGCCCAGGGACGCTGAACACTGAAGCTTTCTTT

V: TRBV7-9
D: -
J: TRBJ2-1
size: few
CDR3: CASRLANSNEQFF
DNA: TGTGCCAGCAGGCTCGCTAACAGTAATGAGCAGTTCTTC

V: TRBV11-2
D: TRBD2
J: TRBJ2-1
size: many
CDR3: CASSLGPWVAGGQGEQFF
DNA: TGTGCCAGCAGCTTAGGACCTTGGGTAGCGGGAGGTCAGGGTGAGCAGTTCTTC

V: TRBV5-1
D: -
J: TRBJ2-5
size: -
CDR3: CASRDAILETQYF
DNA: TGCGCCAGCAGGGATGCGATTCTGGAGACCCAGTACTTC

V: TRBV14
D: TRBD2
J: TRBJ2-4
size: many
CDR3: CASSPPVAGGGQNIQYF
DNA: TGTGCCAGCAGCCCCCCCGTAGCGGGAGGCGGCCAAAACATTCAGTACTTC

V: TRBV5-5
D: TRBD1
J: TRBJ2-5
size: -
CDR3: CASSHKGQGVIETQYF
DNA: TGTGCCAGCAGTCATAAGGGACAGGGGGTGATAGAGACCCAGTACTTC

V: TRBV12-3/TRBV12-4
D: -
J: TRBJ2-7
size: many
CDR3: CASSFFSDEQYF
DNA: TGTGCCAGCAGTTTCTTTAGCGACGAGCAGTACTTC

V: TRBV12-3/TRBV12-4
D: TRBD2
J: TRBJ2-3
size: many
CDR3: CASSRGLAGDTQYF
DNA: TGTGCCAGCAGTCGAGGACTAGCTGGAGATACGCAGTATTTT

V: TRBV12-3/TRBV12-4
D: -
J: TRBJ2-2
size: many
CDR3: CASSPSGTLNTGELFF
DNA: TGTGCCAGCAGTCCGTCCGGGACACTGAACACCGGGGAGCTGTTTTTT